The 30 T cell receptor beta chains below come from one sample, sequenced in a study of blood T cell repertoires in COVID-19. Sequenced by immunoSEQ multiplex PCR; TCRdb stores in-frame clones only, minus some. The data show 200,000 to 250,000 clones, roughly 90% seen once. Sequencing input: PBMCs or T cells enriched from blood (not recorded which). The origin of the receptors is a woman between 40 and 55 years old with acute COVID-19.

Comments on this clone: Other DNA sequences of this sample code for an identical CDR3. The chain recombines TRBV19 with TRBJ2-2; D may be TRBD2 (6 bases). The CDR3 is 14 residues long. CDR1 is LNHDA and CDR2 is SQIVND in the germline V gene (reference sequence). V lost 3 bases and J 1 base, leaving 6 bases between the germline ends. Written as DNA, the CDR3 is TGTGCCAGTAGTATTAGCGGGAACACCGGGGAGCTGTTTTTT. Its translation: CASSISGNTGELFF. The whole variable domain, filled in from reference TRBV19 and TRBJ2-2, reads DGGITQSPKYLFRKEGQNVTLSCEQNLNHDAMYWYRQDPGQGLRLIYYSQIVNDFQKGDIAEGYSVSREKKESFPLTVTSAQKNPTAFYLCASSISGNTGELFFGEGSRLTVL.

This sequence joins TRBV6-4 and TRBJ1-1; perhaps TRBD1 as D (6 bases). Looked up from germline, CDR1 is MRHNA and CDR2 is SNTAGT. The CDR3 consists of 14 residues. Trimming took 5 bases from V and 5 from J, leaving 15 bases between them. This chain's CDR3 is CASSRGGVSTEAFF. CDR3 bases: TGTGCCAGCAGTAGAGGGGGTGTCTCTACTGAAGCTTTCTTT.

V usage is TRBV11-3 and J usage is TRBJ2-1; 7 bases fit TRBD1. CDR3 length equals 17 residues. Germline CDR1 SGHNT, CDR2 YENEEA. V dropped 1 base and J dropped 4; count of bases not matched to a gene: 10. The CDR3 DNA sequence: TGTGCCAGCAGCTTAGTCAAGACAGGGCGCGTGTACAATGAGCAGTTCTTC. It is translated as CASSLVKTGRVYNEQFF.

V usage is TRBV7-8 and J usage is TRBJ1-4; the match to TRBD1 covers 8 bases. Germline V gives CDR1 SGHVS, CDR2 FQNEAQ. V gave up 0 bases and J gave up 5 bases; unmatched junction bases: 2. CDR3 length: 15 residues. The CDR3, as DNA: TGTGCCAGCAGCTTAGCTCCAGGGGGCAATGAAAAACTGTTTTTT. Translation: CASSLAPGGNEKLFF.

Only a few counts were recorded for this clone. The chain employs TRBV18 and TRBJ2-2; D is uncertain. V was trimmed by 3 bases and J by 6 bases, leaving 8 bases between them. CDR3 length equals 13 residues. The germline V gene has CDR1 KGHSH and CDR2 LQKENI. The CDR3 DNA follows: TGTGCCAGCTCACCCTTACAAGCCGGGGAGCTGTTTTTT. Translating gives CASSPLQAGELFF.

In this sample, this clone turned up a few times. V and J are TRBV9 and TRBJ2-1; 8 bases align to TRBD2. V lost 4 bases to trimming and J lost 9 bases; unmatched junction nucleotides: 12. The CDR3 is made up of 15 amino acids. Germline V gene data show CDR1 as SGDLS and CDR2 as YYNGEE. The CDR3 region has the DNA TGTGCCAGCAGCTCCCAGACTAGCGTGAGAAGTGAGCAGTTCTTC. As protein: CASSSQTSVRSEQFF.

CDR3: CASSRDIRETQYF. For the CDR3, the DNA is TGTGCCAGCAGCCGAGACATCAGAGAGACCCAGTACTTC. The chain carries TRBV7-9 and TRBJ2-5; no clear D gene. Looked up from germline, CDR1 is SEHNR and CDR2 is FQNEAQ (reference sequence). The CDR3 loop spans 13 amino acids. V was clipped by 5 bases and J by 4 bases, with 11 bases between them.

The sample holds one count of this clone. The CDR3 sequence: CASSPLNRGGNTEAFF. In DNA form, the CDR3 reads TGTGCCAGCTCACCACTTAACAGGGGCGGGAACACTGAAGCTTTCTTT. This chain joins TRBV18 and TRBJ1-1; 7 nucleotides align to TRBD1. The CDR3 runs 16 residues. CDR1 KGHSH and CDR2 LQKENI come from the germline V gene. After removal of 1 base from V and 1 base from J, the junction contained 6 bases not matched to a gene. Together with reference TRBV18 and TRBJ1-1, the CDR3 gives the full variable domain: NAGVMQNPRHLVRRRGQEARLRCSPMKGHSHVYWYRQLPEEGLKFMVYLQKENIIDESGMPKERFSAEFPKEGPSILRIQQVVRGDSAAYFCASSPLNRGGNTEAFFGQGTRLTVV.

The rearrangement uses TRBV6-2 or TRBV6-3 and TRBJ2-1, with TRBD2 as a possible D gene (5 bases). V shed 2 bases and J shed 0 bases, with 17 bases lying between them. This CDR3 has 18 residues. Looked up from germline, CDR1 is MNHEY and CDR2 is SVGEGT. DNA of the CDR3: TGTGCCAGCAGTTACCCCCTTGCTAGCACGAGCTCCTACAATGAGCAGTTCTTC. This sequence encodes CASSYPLASTSSYNEQFF.

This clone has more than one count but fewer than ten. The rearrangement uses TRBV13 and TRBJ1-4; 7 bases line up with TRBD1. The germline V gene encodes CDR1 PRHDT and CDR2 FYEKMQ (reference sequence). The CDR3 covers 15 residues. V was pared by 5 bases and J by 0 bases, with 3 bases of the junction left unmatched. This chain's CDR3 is CASSLGTATNEKLFF. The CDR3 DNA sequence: TGTGCCAGCAGCCTCGGGACAGCAACTAATGAAAAACTGTTTTTT.

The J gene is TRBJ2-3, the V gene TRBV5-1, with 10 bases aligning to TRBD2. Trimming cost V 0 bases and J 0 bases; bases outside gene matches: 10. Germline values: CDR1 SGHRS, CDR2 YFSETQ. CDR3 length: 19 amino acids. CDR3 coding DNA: TGCGCCAGCAGCTTGGCAGTAGCGGGGGGCCTTACTAGCACAGATACGCAGTATTTT. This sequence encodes CASSLAVAGGLTSTDTQYF.

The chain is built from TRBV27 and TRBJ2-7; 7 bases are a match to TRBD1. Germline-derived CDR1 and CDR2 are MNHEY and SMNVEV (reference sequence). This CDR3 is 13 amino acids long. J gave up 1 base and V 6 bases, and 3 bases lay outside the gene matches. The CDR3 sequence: CASRTTGSYEQYF. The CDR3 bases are TGTGCCAGCAGAACGACAGGGTCCTACGAGCAGTACTTC.

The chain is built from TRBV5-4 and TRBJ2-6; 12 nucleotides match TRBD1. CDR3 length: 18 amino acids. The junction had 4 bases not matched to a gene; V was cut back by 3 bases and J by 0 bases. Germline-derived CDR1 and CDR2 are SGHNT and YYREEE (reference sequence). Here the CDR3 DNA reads TGTGCCAGCAGCTGGGGGACAGGGGGCGACTCTGGGGCCAACGTCCTGACTTTC. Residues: CASSWGTGGDSGANVLTF.

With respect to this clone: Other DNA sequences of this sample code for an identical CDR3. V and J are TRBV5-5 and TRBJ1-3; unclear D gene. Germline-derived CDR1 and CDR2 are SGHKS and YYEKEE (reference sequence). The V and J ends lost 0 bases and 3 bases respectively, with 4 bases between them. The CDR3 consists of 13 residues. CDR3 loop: CASSLAGGNTIYF. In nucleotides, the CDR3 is TGTGCCAGCAGCTTGGCCGGTGGAAACACCATATATTTT.

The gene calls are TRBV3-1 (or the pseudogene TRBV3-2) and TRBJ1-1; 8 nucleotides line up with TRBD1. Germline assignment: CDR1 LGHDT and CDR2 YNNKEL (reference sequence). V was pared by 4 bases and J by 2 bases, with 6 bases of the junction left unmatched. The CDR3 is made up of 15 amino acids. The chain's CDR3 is CASSPRTGINTEAFF. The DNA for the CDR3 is TGTGCCAGCAGCCCACGGACAGGGATAAACACTGAAGCTTTCTTT.

CDR3 coding DNA: TGTGCCAGCAGCCCCAAGGCAGGGTCCAAAAACATTCAGTACTTC. Translation gives CASSPKAGSKNIQYF. The chain carries TRBV6-5 and TRBJ2-4; D possibly corresponds to TRBD1 (5 bases). In germline, CDR1 is MNHEY, CDR2 SVGAGI. V lost 6 bases to trimming and J lost 2 bases, with 14 bases between them. The CDR3 spans 15 residues.

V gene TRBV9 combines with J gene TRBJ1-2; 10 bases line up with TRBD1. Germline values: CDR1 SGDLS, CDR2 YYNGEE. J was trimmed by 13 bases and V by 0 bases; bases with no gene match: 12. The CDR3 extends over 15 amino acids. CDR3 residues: CASSVASNGDRGGTF. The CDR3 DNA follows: TGTGCCAGCAGCGTAGCTTCGAACGGGGACAGGGGTGGCACCTTC.

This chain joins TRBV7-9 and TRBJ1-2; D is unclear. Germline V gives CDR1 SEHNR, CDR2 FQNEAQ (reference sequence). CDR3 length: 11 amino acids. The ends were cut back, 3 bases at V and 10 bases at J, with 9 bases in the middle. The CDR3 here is CASSLASYYTF. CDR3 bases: TGTGCCAGCAGCTTGGCCTCTTACTACACCTTC.

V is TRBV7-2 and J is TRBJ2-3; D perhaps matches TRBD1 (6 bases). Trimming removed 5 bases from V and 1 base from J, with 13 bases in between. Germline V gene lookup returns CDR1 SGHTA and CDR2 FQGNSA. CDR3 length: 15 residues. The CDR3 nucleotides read TGTGCCAGCAGCCTGAGGGGGTTCCGCACAGATACGCAGTATTTT. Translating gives CASSLRGFRTDTQYF.

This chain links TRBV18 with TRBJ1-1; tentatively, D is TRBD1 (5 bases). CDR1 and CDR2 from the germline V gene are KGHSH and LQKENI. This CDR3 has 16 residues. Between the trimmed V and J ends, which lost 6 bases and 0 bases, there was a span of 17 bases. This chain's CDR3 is CASSPRAGGMNTEAFF. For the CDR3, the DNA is TGTGCCAGCTCTCCTCGGGCCGGGGGGATGAACACTGAAGCTTTCTTT.

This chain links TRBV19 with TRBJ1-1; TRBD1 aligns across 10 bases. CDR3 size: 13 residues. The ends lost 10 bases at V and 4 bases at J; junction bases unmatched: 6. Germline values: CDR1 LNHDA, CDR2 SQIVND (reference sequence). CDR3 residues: CATRQGATTEAFF. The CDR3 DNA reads TGTGCCACCCGACAGGGGGCGACCACTGAAGCTTTCTTT.

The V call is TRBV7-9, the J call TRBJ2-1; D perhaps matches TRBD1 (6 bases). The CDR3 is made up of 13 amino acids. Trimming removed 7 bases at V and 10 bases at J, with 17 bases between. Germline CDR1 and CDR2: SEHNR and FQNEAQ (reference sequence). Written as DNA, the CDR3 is TGTGCCAGCACCAAGCAGGGGTGGGGGGAGCAGTTCTTC. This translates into CASTKQGWGEQFF.

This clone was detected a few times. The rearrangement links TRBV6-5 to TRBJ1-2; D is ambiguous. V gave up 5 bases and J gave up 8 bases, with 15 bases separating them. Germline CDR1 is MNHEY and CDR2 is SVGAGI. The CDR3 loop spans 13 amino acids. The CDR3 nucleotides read TGTGCCAGCAGTCCGCCAGCCGGGTCCGGCTACACCTTC. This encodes CASSPPAGSGYTF.

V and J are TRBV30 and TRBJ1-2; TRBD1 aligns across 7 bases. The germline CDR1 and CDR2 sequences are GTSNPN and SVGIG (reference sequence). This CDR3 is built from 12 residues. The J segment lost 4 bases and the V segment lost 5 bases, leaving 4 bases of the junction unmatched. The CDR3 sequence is CAWEGQIYGYTF. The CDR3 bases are TGTGCCTGGGAGGGACAGATCTATGGCTACACCTTC.

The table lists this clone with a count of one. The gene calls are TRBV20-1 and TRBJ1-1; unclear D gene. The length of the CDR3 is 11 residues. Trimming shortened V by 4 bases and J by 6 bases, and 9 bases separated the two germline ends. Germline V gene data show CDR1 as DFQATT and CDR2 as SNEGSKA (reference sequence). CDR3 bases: TGCAGTGCTATTCGGTTCCCTGAAGCTTTCTTT. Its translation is CSAIRFPEAFF.

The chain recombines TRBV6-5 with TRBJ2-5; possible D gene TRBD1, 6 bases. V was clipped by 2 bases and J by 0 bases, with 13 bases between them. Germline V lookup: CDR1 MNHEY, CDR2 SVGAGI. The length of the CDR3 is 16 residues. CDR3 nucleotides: TGTGCCAGCAGTTACCTTGGACAGAGGAACCAAGAGACCCAGTACTTC. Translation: CASSYLGQRNQETQYF.

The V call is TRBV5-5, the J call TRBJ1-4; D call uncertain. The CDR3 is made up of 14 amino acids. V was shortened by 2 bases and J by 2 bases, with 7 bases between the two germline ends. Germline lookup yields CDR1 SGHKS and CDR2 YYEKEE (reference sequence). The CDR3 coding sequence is TGTGCCAGCAGCTTACCGGTTACTAATGAAAAACTGTTTTTT. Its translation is CASSLPVTNEKLFF.

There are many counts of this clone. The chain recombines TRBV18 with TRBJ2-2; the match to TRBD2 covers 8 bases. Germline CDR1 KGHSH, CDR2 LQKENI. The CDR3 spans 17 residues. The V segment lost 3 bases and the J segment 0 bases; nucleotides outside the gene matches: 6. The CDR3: CASSPNSGVPNTGELFF. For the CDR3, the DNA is TGTGCCAGCTCACCGAATAGCGGGGTTCCGAACACCGGGGAGCTGTTTTTT.

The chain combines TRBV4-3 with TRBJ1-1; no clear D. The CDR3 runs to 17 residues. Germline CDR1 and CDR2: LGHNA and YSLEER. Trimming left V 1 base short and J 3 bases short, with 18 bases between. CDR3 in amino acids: CASSQGGLSLRDTEAFF. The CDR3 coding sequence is TGCGCCAGCAGCCAAGGTGGGCTCTCCCTGAGGGACACTGAAGCTTTCTTT.

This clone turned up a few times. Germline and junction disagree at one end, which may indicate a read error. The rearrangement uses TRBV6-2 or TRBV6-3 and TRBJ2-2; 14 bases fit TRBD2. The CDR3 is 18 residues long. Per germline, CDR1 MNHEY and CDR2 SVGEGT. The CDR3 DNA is TGTGCCAGCAGCTACTATCCACGACTAGCGGGGGGGCCCGGGGAGCTGTTTTTT. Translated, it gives CASSYYPRLAGGPGELFF.